A selection of T cell receptor beta chains follows, all from one sample in a study of beta chain features in type 1 diabetes. The table came from immunoSEQ multiplex PCR; TCRdb's copy has only in-frame clones and leaves some out. The sample consists of over 500,000 clones, around 16% of them appearing once. The sample was naive CD4+ T cells from blood. The receptors here all came from a man aged 18-30 years in good health. Both conserved end residues are part of each CDR3.

J	V	CDR3
TRBJ2-5	TRBV15	CATSRFTGTGGQETQYF
TRBJ2-2	TRBV7-9	CASSAGQANTGELFF
TRBJ1-1	TRBV29-1	CSVEVQENTEAFF
TRBJ1-1	TRBV28	CASTQGGIAFF
TRBJ2-1	TRBV13	CASEREPDEQFF
TRBJ1-2	TRBV28	CASSPLAGNYGYTF
TRBJ2-5	TRBV30	CAWSSGAETQYF
TRBJ1-5	TRBV25-1	CASSEASTQPQHF
TRBJ1-5	TRBV6-5	CASSSTGGGNQPQHF
TRBJ2-3	TRBV10-3	CAIRESSGRSADTQYF